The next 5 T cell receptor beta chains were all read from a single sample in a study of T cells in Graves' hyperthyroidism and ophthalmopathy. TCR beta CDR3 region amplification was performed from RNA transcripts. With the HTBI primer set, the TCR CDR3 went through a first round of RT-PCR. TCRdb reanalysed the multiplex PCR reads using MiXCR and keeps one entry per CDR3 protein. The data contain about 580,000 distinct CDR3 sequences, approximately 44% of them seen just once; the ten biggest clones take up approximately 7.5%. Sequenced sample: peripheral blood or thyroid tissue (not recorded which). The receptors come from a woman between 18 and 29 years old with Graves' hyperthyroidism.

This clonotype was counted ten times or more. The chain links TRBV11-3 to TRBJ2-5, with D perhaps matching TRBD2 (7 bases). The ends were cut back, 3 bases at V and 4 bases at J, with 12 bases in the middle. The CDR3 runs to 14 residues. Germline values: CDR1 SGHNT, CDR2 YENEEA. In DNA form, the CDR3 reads TGTGCCAGCAGCTTTAGGGGGGGTGCAGAGACCCAGTACTTC. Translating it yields CASSFRGGAETQYF.

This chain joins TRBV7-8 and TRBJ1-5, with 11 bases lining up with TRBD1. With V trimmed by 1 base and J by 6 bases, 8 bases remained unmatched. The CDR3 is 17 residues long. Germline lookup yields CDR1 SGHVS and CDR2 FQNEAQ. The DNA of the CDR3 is TGTGCCAGCAGCTTAGAGCGGACAGGGGGCGCGGGTCAGCCCCAGCATTTT. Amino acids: CASSLERTGGAGQPQHF.

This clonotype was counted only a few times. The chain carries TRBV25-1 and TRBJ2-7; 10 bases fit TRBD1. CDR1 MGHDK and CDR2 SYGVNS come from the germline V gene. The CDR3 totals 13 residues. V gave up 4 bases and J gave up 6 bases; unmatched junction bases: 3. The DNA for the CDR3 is TGTGCCAGCAGTGTGACAGGGGGCGGCGAGCAGTACTTC. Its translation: CASSVTGGGEQYF.

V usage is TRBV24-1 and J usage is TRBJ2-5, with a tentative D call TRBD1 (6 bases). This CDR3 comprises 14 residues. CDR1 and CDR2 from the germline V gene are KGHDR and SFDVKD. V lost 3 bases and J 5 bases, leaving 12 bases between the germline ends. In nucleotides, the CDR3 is TGTGCCACCAGTGATGCAGGGGCCGGGGAGACCCAGTACTTC. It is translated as CATSDAGAGETQYF.

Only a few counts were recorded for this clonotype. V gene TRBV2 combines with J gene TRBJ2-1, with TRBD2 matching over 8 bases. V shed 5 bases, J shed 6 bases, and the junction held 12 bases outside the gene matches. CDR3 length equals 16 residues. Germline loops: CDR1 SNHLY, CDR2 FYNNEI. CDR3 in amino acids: CASSFEQAGVGNEQFF. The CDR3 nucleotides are TGTGCCAGCAGTTTCGAACAAGCGGGAGTGGGCAATGAGCAGTTCTTC.